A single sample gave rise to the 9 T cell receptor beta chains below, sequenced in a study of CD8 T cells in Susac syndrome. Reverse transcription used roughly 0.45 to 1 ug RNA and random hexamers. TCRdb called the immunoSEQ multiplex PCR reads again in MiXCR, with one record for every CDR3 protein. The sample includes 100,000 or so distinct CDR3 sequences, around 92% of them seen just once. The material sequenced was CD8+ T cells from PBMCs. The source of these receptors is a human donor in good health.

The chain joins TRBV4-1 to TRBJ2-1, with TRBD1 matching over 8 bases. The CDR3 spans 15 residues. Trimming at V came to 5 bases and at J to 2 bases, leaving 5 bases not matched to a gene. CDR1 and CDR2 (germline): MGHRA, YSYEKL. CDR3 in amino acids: CASSTGTGPYNEQFF. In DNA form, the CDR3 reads TGCGCCAGCAGCACCGGGACAGGACCCTACAATGAGCAGTTCTTC.

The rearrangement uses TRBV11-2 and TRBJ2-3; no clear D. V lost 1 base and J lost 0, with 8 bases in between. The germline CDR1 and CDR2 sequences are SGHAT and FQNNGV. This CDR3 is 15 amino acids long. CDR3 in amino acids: CASSLVGTSTDTQYF. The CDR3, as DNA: TGTGCCAGCAGCTTAGTTGGCACGAGCACAGATACGCAGTATTTT.

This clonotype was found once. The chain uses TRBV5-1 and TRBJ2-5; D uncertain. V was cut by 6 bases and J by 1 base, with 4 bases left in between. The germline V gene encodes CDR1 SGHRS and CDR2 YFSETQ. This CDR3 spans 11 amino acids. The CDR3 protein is CASKVQETQYF. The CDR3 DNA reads TGCGCCAGCAAGGTCCAAGAGACCCAGTACTTC. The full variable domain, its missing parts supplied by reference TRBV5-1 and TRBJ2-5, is KAGVTQTPRYLIKTRGQQVTLSCSPISGHRSVSWYQQTPGQGLQFLFEYFSETQRNKGNFPGRFSGRQFSNSRSEMNVSTLELGDSALYLCASKVQETQYFGPGTRLLVL.

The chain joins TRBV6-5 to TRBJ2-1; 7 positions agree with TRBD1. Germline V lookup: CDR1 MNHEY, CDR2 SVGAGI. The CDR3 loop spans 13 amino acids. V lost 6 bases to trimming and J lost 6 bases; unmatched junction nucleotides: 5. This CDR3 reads CASRYGTVNEQFF. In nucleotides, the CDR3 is TGTGCCAGCAGGTACGGGACAGTCAATGAGCAGTTCTTC.

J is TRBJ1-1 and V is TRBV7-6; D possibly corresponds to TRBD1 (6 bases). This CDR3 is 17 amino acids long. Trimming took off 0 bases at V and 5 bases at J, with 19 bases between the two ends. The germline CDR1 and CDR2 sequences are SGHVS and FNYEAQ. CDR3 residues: CASSLADRLNLATEAFF. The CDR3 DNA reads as TGTGCCAGCAGCTTAGCAGACAGGCTGAATTTGGCAACTGAAGCTTTCTTT.

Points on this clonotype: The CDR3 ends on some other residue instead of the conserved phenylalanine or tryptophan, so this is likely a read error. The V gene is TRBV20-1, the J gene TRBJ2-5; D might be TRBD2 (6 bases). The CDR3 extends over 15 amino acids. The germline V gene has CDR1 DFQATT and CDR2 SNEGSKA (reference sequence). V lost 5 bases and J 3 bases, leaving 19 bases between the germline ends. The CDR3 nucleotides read TGCAGTGCTGGAAAGTCGGTGGGAGGTGAAGAGACCCAGTACTCC. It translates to CSAGKSVGGEETQYS.

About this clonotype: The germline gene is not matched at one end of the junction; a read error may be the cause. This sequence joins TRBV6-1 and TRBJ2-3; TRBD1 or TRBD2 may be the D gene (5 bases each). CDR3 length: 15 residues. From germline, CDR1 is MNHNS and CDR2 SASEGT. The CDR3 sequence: CASSEGDVRLDTQYF. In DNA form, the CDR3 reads TGTGCCAGCAGCGAAGGGGACGTACGGCTGGATACGCAGTATTTT.

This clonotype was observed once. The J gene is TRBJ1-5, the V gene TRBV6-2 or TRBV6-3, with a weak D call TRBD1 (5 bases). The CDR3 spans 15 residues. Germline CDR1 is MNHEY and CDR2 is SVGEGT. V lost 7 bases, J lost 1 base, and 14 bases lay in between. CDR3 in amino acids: CASTRRGESNQPQHF. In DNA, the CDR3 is TGTGCCAGCACCCGCCGGGGGGAGAGCAATCAGCCCCAGCATTTT.

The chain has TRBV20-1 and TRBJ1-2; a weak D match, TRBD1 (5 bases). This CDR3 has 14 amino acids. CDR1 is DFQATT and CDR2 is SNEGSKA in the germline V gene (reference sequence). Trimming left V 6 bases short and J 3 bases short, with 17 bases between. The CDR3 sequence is CSAAGTIGDYGYTF. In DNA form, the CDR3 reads TGCAGTGCAGCCGGGACCATAGGGGACTATGGCTACACCTTC.